The TCR beta chain under discussion was sequenced for a study of blood T cell repertoires in COVID-19. Study-wide context: COVID-19 samples collected from the United States, Italy and Spain covered acute and convalescent phases. T cells, B-cell-depleted T cells, or PBMCs provided the cDNA or gDNA that served as material.

Only in-frame clones appear in the TCRdb table, and some are missing; sequencing was by immunoSEQ multiplex PCR. Of around 220,000 clones in the sample, approximately 86% were seen once. Cohorts were determined from participant-reported clinical history. CDR1 and CDR2 from the germline V gene are SGHRS and YFSETQ. V was shortened by 0 bases and J by 5 bases, with 9 bases between the two germline ends. The CDR3 covers 13 residues. The J gene is TRBJ2-7, the V gene TRBV5-1; possibly TRBD2 for D (6 bases). The specimen sequenced was PBMCs or T cells enriched from blood (not recorded which). The clonotype was recovered from a young woman with acute COVID-19. This CDR3 is CASSLAPGDEQYF. The CDR3 DNA follows: TGCGCCAGCAGCTTGGCCCCGGGGGACGAGCAGTACTTC.